This paragraph reports one T cell receptor beta chain. Cohort 3 recovery required two negative PCRs, clearance, or symptom resolution. This entry comes from a study of blood T cell repertoires in COVID-19. Looking at the study overall: The analysed material was cDNA or gDNA that came from T cells, B-cell-depleted T cells, or PBMCs.

Repertoires were generated with immunoSEQ multiplex PCR, while TCRdb's copy carries only in-frame clones and drops some. This sample has around 300,000 clones; more than 80% occur once, and the top ten carry less than 2.5%. V gave up 7 bases and J gave up 5 bases; unmatched junction bases: 8. The CDR3 has 14 residues. Germline assignment: CDR1 KGHDR and CDR2 SFDVKD. This receptor was taken from a woman aged 18-35 years who had recovered from COVID-19. This chain connects TRBV24-1 to TRBJ2-5, with 8 bases matching TRBD1. Material: PBMCs or T cells enriched from blood (not recorded which). The CDR3 DNA is TGTGCCACCAGGAGCGGCAGGGGGCACGAGACCCAGTACTTC. Residues: CATRSGRGHETQYF.